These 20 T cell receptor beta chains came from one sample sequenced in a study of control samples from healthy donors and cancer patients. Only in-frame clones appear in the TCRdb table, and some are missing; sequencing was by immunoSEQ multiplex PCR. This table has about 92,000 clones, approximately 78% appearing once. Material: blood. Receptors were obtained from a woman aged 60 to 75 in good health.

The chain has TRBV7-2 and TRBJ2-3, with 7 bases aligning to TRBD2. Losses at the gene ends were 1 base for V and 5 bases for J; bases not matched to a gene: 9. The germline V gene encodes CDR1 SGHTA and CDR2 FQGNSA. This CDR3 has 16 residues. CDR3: CASSLGGGGGGDTQYF. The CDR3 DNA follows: TGTGCCAGCAGCTTAGGTGGTGGCGGGGGTGGAGATACGCAGTATTTT.

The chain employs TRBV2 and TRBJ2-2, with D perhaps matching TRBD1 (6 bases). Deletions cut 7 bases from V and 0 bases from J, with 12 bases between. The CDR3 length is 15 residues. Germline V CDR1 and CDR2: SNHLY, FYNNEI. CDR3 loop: CASKISGANTGELFF. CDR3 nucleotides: TGTGCCAGCAAAATCTCAGGGGCGAACACCGGGGAGCTGTTTTTT.

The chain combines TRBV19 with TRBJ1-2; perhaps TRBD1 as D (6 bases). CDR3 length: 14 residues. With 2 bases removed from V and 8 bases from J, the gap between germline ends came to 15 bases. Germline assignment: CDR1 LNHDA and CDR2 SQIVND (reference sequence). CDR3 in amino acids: CASSIPRGGRGYTF. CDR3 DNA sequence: TGTGCCAGTAGTATACCCCGGGGGGGCAGGGGCTACACCTTC.

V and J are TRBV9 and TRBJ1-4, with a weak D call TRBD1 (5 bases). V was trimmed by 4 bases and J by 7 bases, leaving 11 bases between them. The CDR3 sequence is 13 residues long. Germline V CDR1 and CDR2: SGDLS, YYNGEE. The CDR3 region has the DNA TGTGCCAGCAGCTCAGGGTCTGCTGAAAAACTGTTTTTT. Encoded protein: CASSSGSAEKLFF.

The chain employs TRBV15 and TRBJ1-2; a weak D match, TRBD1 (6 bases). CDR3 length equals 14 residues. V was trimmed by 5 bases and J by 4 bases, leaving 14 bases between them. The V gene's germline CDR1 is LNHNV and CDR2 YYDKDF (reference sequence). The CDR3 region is CATSSRTEGYGYTF. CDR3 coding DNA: TGTGCCACCAGCTCCCGGACAGAAGGCTATGGCTACACCTTC.

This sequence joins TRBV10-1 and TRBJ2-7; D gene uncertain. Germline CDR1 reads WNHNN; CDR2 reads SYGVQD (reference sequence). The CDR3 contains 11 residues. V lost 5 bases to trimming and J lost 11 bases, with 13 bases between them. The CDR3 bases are TGCGCCAGCAGTATGGACGGCATAGAGTACTTC. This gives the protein CASSMDGIEYF.

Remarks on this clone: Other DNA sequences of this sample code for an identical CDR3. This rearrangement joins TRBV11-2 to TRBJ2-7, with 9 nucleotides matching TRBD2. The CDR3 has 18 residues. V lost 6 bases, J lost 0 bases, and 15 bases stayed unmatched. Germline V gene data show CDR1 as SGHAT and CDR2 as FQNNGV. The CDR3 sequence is CASSLTGTSRTNSYEQYF. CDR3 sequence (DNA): TGTGCCAGCAGTTTAACCGGGACTAGCAGAACTAACTCCTACGAGCAGTACTTC.

The CDR3 loop reads CASSQYGTSVSVNYGYTF. The CDR3 region has the DNA TGTGCCAGCAGCCAGTATGGGACGTCTGTTTCTGTTAACTATGGCTACACCTTC. J is TRBJ1-2 and V is TRBV3-1 (or the pseudogene TRBV3-2); weak D call: TRBD1 (5 bases). The CDR3 consists of 18 residues. Germline lookup yields CDR1 LGHDT and CDR2 YNNKEL (reference sequence). Trimming removed 3 bases at V and 1 base at J, with 21 bases between.

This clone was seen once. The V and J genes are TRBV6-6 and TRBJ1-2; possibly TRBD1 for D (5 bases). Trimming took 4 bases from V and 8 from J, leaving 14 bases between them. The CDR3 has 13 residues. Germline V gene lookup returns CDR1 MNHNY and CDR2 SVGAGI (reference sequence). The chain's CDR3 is CASSSGLESGYTF. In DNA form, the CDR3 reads TGTGCCAGCAGTTCGGGACTTGAAAGCGGCTACACCTTC.

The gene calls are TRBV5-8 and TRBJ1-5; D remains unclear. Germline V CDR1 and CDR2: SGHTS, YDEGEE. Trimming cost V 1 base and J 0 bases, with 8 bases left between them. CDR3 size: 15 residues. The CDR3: CASSLRGYSNQPQHF. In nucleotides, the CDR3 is TGTGCCAGCAGCTTGCGTGGGTATAGCAATCAGCCCCAGCATTTT.

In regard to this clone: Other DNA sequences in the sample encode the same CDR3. CDR3 region: CASSLGGPDTQYF. The CDR3 DNA follows: TGTGCCAGCAGCTTAGGGGGGCCAGATACGCAGTATTTT. The chain uses TRBV7-9 and TRBJ2-3, with D possibly TRBD1 on 6 matching bases. This CDR3 is 13 amino acids long. The germline V and J ends were trimmed by 1 base and 4 bases, with 6 bases remaining between them. From germline, CDR1 is SEHNR and CDR2 FQNEAQ (reference sequence).

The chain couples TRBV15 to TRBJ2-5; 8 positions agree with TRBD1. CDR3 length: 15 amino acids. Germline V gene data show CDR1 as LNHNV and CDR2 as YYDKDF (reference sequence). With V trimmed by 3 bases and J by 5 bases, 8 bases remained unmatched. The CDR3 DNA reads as TGTGCCACCAGCAGGGACGCAGGGGGCGGGGAGACCCAGTACTTC. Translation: CATSRDAGGGETQYF.

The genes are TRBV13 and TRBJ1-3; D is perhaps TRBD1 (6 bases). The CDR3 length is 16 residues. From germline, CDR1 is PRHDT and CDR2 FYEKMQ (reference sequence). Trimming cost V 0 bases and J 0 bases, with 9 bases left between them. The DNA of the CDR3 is TGTGCCAGCAGCTTAGGACAGGGACTCTCTGGAAACACCATATATTTT. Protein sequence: CASSLGQGLSGNTIYF. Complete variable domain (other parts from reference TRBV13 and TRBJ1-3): AAGVIQSPRHLIKEKRETATLKCYPIPRHDTVYWYQQGPGQDPQFLISFYEKMQSDKGSIPDRFSAQQFSDYHSELNMSSLELGDSALYFCASSLGQGLSGNTIYFGEGSWLTVV.

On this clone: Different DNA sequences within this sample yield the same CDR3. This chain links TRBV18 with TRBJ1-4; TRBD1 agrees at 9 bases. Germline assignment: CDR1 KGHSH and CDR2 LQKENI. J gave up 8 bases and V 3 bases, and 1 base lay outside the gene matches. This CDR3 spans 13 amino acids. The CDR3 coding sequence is TGTGCCAGCTCACCCGGACAGGGGGAAAAACTGTTTTTT. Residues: CASSPGQGEKLFF.

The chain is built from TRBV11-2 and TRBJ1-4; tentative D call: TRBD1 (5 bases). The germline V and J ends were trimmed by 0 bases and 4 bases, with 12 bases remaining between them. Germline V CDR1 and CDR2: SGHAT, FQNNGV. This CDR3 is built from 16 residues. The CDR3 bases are TGTGCCAGCAGCTTAGAGTGGAAGGGGAATAATGAAAAACTGTTTTTT. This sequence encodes CASSLEWKGNNEKLFF.

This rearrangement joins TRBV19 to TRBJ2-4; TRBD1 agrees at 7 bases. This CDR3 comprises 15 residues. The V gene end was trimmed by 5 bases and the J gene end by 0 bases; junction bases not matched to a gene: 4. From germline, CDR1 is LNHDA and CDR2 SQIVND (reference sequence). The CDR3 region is CASSGTELAKNIQYF. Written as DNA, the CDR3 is TGTGCCAGTAGTGGGACAGAACTAGCCAAAAACATTCAGTACTTC.

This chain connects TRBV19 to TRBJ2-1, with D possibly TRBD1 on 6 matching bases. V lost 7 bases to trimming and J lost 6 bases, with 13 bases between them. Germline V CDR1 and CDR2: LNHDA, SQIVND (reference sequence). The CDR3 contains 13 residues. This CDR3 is CASTTLGGNEQFF. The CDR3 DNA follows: TGTGCCAGTACCACACTAGGGGGCAATGAGCAGTTCTTC.

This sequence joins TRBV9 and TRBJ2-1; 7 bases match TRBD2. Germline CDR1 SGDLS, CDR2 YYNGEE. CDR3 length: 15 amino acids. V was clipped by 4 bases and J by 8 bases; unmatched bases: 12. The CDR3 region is CASSSGGDPSDEQFF. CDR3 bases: TGTGCCAGCAGCAGTGGGGGGGACCCTTCCGATGAGCAGTTCTTC. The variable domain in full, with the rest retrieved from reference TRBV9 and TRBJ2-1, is DSGVTQTPKHLITATGQRVTLRCSPRSGDLSVYWYQQSLDQGLQFLIQYYNGEERAKGNILERFSAQQFPDLHSELNLSSLELGDSALYFCASSSGGDPSDEQFFGPGTRLTVL.

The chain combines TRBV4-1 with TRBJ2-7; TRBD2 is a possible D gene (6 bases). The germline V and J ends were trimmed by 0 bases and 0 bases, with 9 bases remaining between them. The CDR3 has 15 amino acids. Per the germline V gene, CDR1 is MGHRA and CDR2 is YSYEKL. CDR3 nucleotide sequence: TGCGCCAGCAGCCAAGACTCACTAGCCTCCTACGAGCAGTACTTC. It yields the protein CASSQDSLASYEQYF.

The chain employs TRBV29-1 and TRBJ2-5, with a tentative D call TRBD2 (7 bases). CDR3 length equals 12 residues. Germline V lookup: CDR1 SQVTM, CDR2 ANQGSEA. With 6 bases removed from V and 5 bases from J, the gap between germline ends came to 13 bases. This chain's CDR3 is CSVRGGAETQYF. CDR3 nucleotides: TGCAGCGTCAGGGGAGGGGCCGAGACCCAGTACTTC.